Detailed here is one TCR beta chain. The record originates from a study of blood T cell repertoires in COVID-19. Study-wide context: Samples representing acute and convalescent COVID-19 were sourced from the United States, Italy and Spain. Sources were T cells, B-cell-depleted T cells, or PBMCs; the material itself was cDNA or gDNA.

Between the trimmed V and J ends, which lost 6 bases and 0 bases, there was a span of 9 bases. Per germline, CDR1 SNHLY and CDR2 FYNNEI. CDR3 length equals 14 residues. Only in-frame clones appear in the TCRdb table, and some are missing; sequencing was by immunoSEQ multiplex PCR. This sample carries 55,000 to 65,000 clones, 79% of them seen once, and the ten largest clones take 3.2%. The sample comprised peripheral blood. The source is a man between 60 and 75 years old with acute or convalescent COVID-19. The chain joins TRBV2 to TRBJ1-5; possibly TRBD1 for D (5 bases). The CDR3 DNA is TGTGCCAGCAGCAAACAGGATAGCAATCAGCCCCAGCATTTT. This codes for CASSKQDSNQPQHF.